This TCR beta chain was retrieved from a study of blood T cells in healthy people across ages. Study summary: Template-switching capture recovered about one barcoded beta molecule per two T cells.

The CDR3 totals 14 residues. V was shortened by 0 bases and J by 7 bases, with 9 bases between the two germline ends. Germline V gene data show CDR1 as MNHNS and CDR2 as SASEGT. It was with a sample-barcoded 5' primer and a J-beta primer mix that a second PCR of roughly 7 to 11 cycles was run. TCRdb re-called the 5' RACE reads with MiXCR, one entry per CDR3 protein. The data show 550,000 to 750,000 distinct CDR3 sequences, 21% seen once. In its sample, this clonotype was seen many times. The target antigen is unknown. Findings and caveats of the study: Investigators treated diversity estimates from one million T cells as underestimates.

The V and J genes are TRBV6-1 and TRBJ1-4; D gene ambiguous. Sequenced material: blood. The sequence derives from a man between 70 and 80 years old in good health. The CDR3 nucleotides read TGTGCCAGCAGTGAAGCGGAGGGAGGTGAAAAACTGTTTTTT. Encoded protein: CASSEAEGGEKLFF.